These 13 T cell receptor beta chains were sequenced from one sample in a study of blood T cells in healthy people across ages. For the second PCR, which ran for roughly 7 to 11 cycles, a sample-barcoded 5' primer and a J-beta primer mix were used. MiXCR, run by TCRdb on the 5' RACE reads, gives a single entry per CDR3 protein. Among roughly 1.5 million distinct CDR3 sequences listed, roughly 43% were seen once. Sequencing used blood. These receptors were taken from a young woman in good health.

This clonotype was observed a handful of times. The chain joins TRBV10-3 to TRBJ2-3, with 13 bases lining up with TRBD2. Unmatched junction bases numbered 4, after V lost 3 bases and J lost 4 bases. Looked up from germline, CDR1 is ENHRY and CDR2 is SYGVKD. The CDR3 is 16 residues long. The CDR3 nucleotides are TGTGCCATCAGTGATGGACTAGCGGGAGTATCAGATACGCAGTATTTT. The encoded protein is CAISDGLAGVSDTQYF.

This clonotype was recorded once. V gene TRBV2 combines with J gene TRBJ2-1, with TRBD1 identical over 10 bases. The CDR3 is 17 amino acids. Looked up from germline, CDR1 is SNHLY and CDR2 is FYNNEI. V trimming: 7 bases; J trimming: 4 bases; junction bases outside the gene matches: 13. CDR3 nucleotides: TGTGCCAGCATTAGGAGGACAGGGGGGCCGGATTACAATGAGCAGTTCTTC. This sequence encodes CASIRRTGGPDYNEQFF.

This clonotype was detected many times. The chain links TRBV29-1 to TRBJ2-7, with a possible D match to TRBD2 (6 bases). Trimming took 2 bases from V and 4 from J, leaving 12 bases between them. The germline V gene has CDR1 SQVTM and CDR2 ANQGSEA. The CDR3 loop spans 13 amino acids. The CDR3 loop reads CSVELRERYEQYF. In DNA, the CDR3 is TGCAGCGTTGAATTGCGGGAAAGATACGAGCAGTACTTC.

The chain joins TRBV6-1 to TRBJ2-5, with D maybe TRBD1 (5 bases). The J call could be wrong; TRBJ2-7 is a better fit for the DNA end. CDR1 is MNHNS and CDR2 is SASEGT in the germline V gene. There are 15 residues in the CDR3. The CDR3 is CASSGRRQGGNEQYF. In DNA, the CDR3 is TGTGCCAGCAGTGGAAGGCGGCAGGGTGGCAACGAGCAGTACTTC.

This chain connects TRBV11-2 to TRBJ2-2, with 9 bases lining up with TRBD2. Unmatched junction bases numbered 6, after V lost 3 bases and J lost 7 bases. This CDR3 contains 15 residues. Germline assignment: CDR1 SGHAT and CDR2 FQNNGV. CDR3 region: CASSFLSGGVGELFF. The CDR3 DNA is TGTGCCAGCAGCTTCCTTAGCGGGGGAGTCGGGGAGCTGTTTTTT.

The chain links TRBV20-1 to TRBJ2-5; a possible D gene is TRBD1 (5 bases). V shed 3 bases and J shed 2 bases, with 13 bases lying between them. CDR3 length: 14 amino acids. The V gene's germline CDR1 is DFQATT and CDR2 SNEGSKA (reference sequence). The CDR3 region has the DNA TGCAGTGCTAGTCTTTCAGGGTTTCAAGAGACCCAGTACTTC. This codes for CSASLSGFQETQYF.

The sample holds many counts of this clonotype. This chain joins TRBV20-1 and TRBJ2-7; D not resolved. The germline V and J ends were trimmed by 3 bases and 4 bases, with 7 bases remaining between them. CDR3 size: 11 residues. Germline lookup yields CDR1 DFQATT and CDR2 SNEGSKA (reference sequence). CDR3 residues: CSASLRYEQYF. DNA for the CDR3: TGCAGTGCTAGTTTGCGGTACGAGCAGTACTTC.

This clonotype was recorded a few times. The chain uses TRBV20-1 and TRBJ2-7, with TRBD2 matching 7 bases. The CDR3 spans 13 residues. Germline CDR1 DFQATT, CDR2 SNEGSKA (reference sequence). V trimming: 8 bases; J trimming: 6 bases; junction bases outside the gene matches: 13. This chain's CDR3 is CSLTTREGPEQYF. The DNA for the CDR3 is TGCAGTTTAACGACCAGGGAGGGCCCCGAGCAGTACTTC.

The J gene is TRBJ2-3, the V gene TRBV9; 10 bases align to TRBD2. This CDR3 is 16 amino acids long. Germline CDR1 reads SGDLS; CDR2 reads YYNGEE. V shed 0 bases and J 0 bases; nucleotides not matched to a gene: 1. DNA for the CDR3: TGTGCCAGCAGCGTAGTACTAGCGGGAAGCACAGATACGCAGTATTTT. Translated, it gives CASSVVLAGSTDTQYF.

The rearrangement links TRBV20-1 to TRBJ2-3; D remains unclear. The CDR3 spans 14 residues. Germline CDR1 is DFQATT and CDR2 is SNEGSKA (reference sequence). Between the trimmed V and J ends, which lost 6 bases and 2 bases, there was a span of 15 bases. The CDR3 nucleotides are TGCAGTGCCCCCAGAGAACCTATCACAGATACGCAGTATTTT. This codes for CSAPREPITDTQYF.

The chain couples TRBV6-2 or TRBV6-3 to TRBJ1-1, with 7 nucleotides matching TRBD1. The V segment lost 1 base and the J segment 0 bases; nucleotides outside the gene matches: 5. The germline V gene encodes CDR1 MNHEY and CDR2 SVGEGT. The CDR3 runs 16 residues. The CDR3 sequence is CASSYWAGGMNTEAFF. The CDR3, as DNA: TGTGCCAGCAGTTACTGGGCAGGGGGAATGAACACTGAAGCTTTCTTT.

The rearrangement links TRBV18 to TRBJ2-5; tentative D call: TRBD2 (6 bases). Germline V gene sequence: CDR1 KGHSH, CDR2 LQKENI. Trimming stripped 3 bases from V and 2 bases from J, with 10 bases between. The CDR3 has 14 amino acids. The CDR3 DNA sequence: TGTGCCAGCTCACCGTTACGGGGGCAAGAGACCCAGTACTTC. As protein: CASSPLRGQETQYF. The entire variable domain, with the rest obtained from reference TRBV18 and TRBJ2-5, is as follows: NAGVMQNPRHLVRRRGQEARLRCSPMKGHSHVYWYRQLPEEGLKFMVYLQKENIIDESGMPKERFSAEFPKEGPSILRIQQVVRGDSAAYFCASSPLRGQETQYFGPGTRLLVL.

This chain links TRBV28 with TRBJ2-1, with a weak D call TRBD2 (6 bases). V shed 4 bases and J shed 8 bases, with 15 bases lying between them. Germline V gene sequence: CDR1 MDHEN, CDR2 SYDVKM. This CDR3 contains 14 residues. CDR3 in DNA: TGTGCCAGCAGTTGGGACTGGGGTACATATGAGCAGTTCTTC. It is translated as CASSWDWGTYEQFF.